The sequence of this T cell receptor (beta chain) was determined in a study of cytomegalovirus exposure and HLA in healthy donors. Across the whole study: Genetic ancestry analysis placed under 90% of the 398 donors that were genotyped in the Caucasian-associated cluster.

At collection, donors were nominally healthy, but unrecorded immune exposures were probable. The PCR contained 60 Vbeta and 13 Jbeta primers. Clones were read by immunoSEQ multiplex PCR, and TCRdb kept only the in-frame ones, dropping some. The sample includes around 110,000 clones, more than 65% seen only once; the top ten take 0.6% to 1%. General study findings and limits: In a later analysis, across HLA loci, associated TCR counts were highest for DRB1, lowest for HLA-C. Some TCR beta chains (more than 150 of them) were listed as cytomegalovirus-associated.

The CDR3 is 15 amino acids. V gave up 6 bases and J gave up 0 bases, with 12 bases separating them. CDR1 is LGHNT, CDR2 FRNRAP, per germline. Concerning this clone: Its specificity is not known.

This chain connects TRBV12-5 to TRBJ1-3; D possibly corresponds to TRBD1 (5 bases). This receptor was taken from a boy between 5 and 17 years old in good health and CMV-seronegative. The sequenced sample was PBMCs. As DNA, the CDR3 is TGTGCTAGTGGCCGACAGTTACCCTCTGGAAACACCATATATTTT. It codes for CASGRQLPSGNTIYF.